These 18 T cell receptor beta chains came from one sample sequenced in a study of technical replicates of blood from a few donors. Produced via immunoSEQ multiplex PCR; TCRdb's table is partial and in-frame only. Of some 84,000 clones in the sample, roughly 91% were seen once. The source material was T cells isolated from PBMCs. Source of these receptors: a human donor in good health.

This chain joins TRBV4-2 and TRBJ1-2; 10 bases match TRBD1. J was trimmed by 7 bases and V by 5 bases; bases with no gene match: 7. Germline loops: CDR1 LGHNA, CDR2 YNFKEQ. This CDR3 region has 14 residues. The CDR3 nucleotides read TGTGCCAGCAGCGCGGGACAGGGGTCCGGTGGCTACACCTTC. The encoded protein is CASSAGQGSGGYTF.

The rearrangement joins TRBV5-1 to TRBJ2-7; D not resolved. V gave up 2 bases and J gave up 5 bases, with 5 bases separating them. Germline CDR1 is SGHRS and CDR2 is YFSETQ. This CDR3 contains 11 residues. CDR3 DNA: TGCGCCAGCAGCTTTGAGGACGAGCAGTACTTC. Translation: CASSFEDEQYF.

The gene calls are TRBV11-2 and TRBJ2-7; tentatively, D is TRBD1 (6 bases). This CDR3 contains 13 residues. From germline, CDR1 is SGHAT and CDR2 FQNNGV. V gave up 6 bases and J gave up 1 base, with 10 bases separating them. For the CDR3, the DNA is TGTGCCAGCAGGTCTACAGGGTCCTACGAGCAGTACTTC. Residues: CASRSTGSYEQYF.

The chain joins TRBV7-9 to TRBJ2-1; D might be TRBD2 (6 bases). Trimming took off 5 bases at V and 0 bases at J, with 8 bases between the two ends. The CDR3 has 14 amino acids. The germline V gene has CDR1 SEHNR and CDR2 FQNEAQ (reference sequence). The chain's CDR3 is CASSPDYSYNEQFF. The CDR3, as DNA: TGTGCCAGCAGCCCGGACTACTCCTACAATGAGCAGTTCTTC.

The genes are TRBV27 and TRBJ2-1; 7 bases are shared with TRBD2. V dropped 6 bases and J dropped 6; count of bases not matched to a gene: 11. Germline V gene sequence: CDR1 MNHEY, CDR2 SMNVEV (reference sequence). The CDR3 contains 15 residues. CDR3 nucleotides: TGTGCCAGCAGAGCCTTGGCGGGAGACCGCAATGAGCAGTTCTTC. Protein sequence: CASRALAGDRNEQFF.

CDR3 sequence reads: CASSLSQMNTEAFF. The DNA of the CDR3 is TGTGCCAGCAGTTTGTCACAGATGAACACTGAAGCTTTCTTT. The chain is built from TRBV6-5 and TRBJ1-1, with D unclear. Germline V gene lookup returns CDR1 MNHEY and CDR2 SVGAGI. Trimming removed 4 bases at V and 0 bases at J, with 9 bases between. This CDR3 region has 14 residues.

The table lists this clone with a count of one. This chain joins TRBV5-7 and TRBJ2-1; tentative D call: TRBD2 (6 bases). TRBV5-7 is sorted into the ORF group, with uncertain function. The CDR3 length is 17 residues. V was pared by 0 bases and J by 8 bases, with 21 bases between. CDR3 in amino acids: CASSLDGTFLIIDEQFF. The DNA for the CDR3 is TGTGCCAGCAGCTTGGACGGGACTTTCTTAATCATCGATGAGCAGTTCTTC.

The chain combines TRBV6-5 with TRBJ1-2; D unclear. The CDR3 covers 11 residues. CDR1 and CDR2 from the germline V gene are MNHEY and SVGAGI. Between the trimmed V and J ends, which lost 4 bases and 8 bases, there was a span of 8 bases. The CDR3 region is CASSSAGGYTF. CDR3 sequence (DNA): TGTGCCAGCAGTTCCGCTGGCGGCTACACCTTC.

J is TRBJ2-3 and V is TRBV9; D remains ambiguous. V was cut by 8 bases and J by 0 bases, with 13 bases left in between. Germline CDR1 and CDR2: SGDLS and YYNGEE. CDR3 size: 14 residues. CDR3 bases: TGTGCCAGTCAAAGCCTTTCTAGCACAGATACGCAGTATTTT. Encoded protein: CASQSLSSTDTQYF.

This chain links TRBV9 with TRBJ2-7; tentative D call: TRBD2 (5 bases). The length of the CDR3 is 15 residues. The ends were cut back, 1 base at V and 0 bases at J, with 11 bases in the middle. From germline, CDR1 is SGDLS and CDR2 YYNGEE. The CDR3 loop is CASSVSGGFSYEQYF. CDR3 nucleotides: TGTGCCAGCAGCGTAAGCGGCGGCTTCTCCTACGAGCAGTACTTC.

The rearrangement uses TRBV5-6 and TRBJ2-1, with a possible D match to TRBD1 (6 bases). Trimming took off 2 bases at V and 3 bases at J, with 9 bases between the two ends. Germline values: CDR1 SGHDT, CDR2 YYEEEE. This CDR3 has 14 amino acids. CDR3 sequence: CASSLPGHYNEQFF. Written as DNA, the CDR3 is TGTGCCAGCAGCTTACCGGGACACTACAATGAGCAGTTCTTC.

This chain joins TRBV6-5 and TRBJ2-5; weak D call: TRBD1 (5 bases). V dropped 9 bases and J dropped 3 bases, with 8 bases sitting between them. Germline V gene sequence: CDR1 MNHEY, CDR2 SVGAGI. This CDR3 spans 11 amino acids. The CDR3 here is CASKTEETQYF. For the CDR3, the DNA is TGTGCCAGTAAGACAGAAGAGACCCAGTACTTC.

The chain uses TRBV27 and TRBJ2-1, with D unclear. There are 17 residues in the CDR3. V was trimmed by 3 bases and J by 8 bases, leaving 23 bases between them. Germline-derived CDR1 and CDR2 are MNHEY and SMNVEV (reference sequence). The DNA for the CDR3 is TGTGCCAGCAGTTTCCTCGCGGTGGATCCCGCCGAGTATGAGCAGTTCTTC. Its translation: CASSFLAVDPAEYEQFF.

The chain combines TRBV27 with TRBJ1-3; D remains ambiguous. CDR1 and CDR2 (germline): MNHEY, SMNVEV (reference sequence). The V and J ends lost 4 bases and 0 bases respectively, with 10 bases between them. CDR3 length: 15 residues. This chain's CDR3 is CASSSVPSSGNTIYF. The CDR3 DNA reads TGTGCCAGCAGTTCGGTCCCTAGCTCTGGAAACACCATATATTTT.

DNA for the CDR3: TGTGCCAGCAGTTTGGGAGTTCAGCCCCAGCATTTT. Amino acids: CASSLGVQPQHF. V usage is TRBV28 and J usage is TRBJ1-5; D not certain. The CDR3 is 12 residues long. Trimming pared 3 bases from V and 6 bases from J, leaving 6 bases between. The germline CDR1 and CDR2 sequences are MDHEN and SYDVKM.

As DNA, the CDR3 is TGTGCCAGCAGCTTAGTCGGAGTAGCGGGAGGGGGGACCGGGGAGCTGTTTTTT. Encoded protein: CASSLVGVAGGGTGELFF. The rearrangement joins TRBV7-3 to TRBJ2-2; 11 bases are a match to TRBD2. The CDR3 has 18 amino acids. The V gene's germline CDR1 is SGHTA and CDR2 FQGTGA. Germline trimming cut 2 bases from V and 5 bases from J; bases unmatched to any gene: 10.

The rearrangement uses TRBV6-5 and TRBJ2-5, with TRBD2 matching 7 bases. This CDR3 is 13 amino acids long. J lost 4 bases, V lost 8 bases, and 7 bases had no gene match. Germline V gene sequence: CDR1 MNHEY, CDR2 SVGAGI. This CDR3 is CASGRLAVETQYF. CDR3 nucleotide sequence: TGTGCCAGCGGTCGGCTAGCGGTAGAGACCCAGTACTTC.

This clone has only one observation. This chain links TRBV27 with TRBJ2-7; perhaps TRBD2 as D (5 bases). This CDR3 contains 13 residues. The V end lost 2 bases, the J end lost 5 bases, and 10 bases lay between the germline ends. Germline V gives CDR1 MNHEY, CDR2 SMNVEV (reference sequence). CDR3 DNA: TGTGCCAGCAGTTTAACCCGAGGGCACGAGCAGTACTTC. It codes for CASSLTRGHEQYF.